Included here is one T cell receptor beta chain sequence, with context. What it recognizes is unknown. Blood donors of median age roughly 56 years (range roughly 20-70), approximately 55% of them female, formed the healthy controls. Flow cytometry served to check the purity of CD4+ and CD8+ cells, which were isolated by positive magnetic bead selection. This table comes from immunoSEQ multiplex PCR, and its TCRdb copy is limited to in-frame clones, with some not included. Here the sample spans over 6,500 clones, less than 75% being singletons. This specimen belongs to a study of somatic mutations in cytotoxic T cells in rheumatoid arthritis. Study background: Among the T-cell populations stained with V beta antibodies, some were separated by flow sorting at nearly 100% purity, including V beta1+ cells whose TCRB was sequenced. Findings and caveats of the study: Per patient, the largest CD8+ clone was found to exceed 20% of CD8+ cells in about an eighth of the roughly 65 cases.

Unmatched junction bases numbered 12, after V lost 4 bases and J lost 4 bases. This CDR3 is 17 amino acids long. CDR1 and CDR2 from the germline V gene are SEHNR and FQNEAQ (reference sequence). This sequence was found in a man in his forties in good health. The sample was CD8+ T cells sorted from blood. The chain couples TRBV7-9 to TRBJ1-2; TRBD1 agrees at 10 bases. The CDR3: CASSSTGGLTRVYGYTF. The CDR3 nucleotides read TGTGCCAGCAGCTCGACAGGGGGCTTAACTAGAGTCTATGGCTACACCTTC.